One and the same sample provided the 22 T cell receptor beta chains below, sequenced in a study of technical replicates of blood from several donors. Assay used: immunoSEQ multiplex PCR; TCRdb lists only in-frame clones, some missing. The sample gives 55,000 to 75,000 clones, 75% to 95% of which show up once; about 3.7% is in the top ten. Sequenced sample: PBMCs. Receptors originate from a human donor in good health. Some clones in this sample may be carry-over from other donors' samples.

The V gene is TRBV27, the J gene TRBJ1-2, with TRBD1 identical over 7 bases. CDR3 length equals 14 residues. Germline loops: CDR1 MNHEY, CDR2 SMNVEV (reference sequence). V trimming: 5 bases; J trimming: 11 bases; junction bases outside the gene matches: 14. The CDR3 spells CASSPLGQDSRYTF. CDR3 in DNA: TGTGCCAGCAGTCCACTAGGACAGGACTCGAGATACACCTTC.

This clone was found once. This chain uses TRBV11-2 with TRBJ2-1, with D uncertain. The CDR3 is 13 amino acids. CDR1 is SGHAT and CDR2 is FQNNGV in the germline V gene. The V and J ends lost 5 bases and 2 bases respectively, with 7 bases between them. The CDR3: CASSPRPYNEQFF. The CDR3 DNA sequence: TGTGCCAGCAGCCCGCGGCCCTACAATGAGCAGTTCTTC.

V gene TRBV5-5 combines with J gene TRBJ1-2; D possibly corresponds to TRBD1 (6 bases). Germline V gives CDR1 SGHKS, CDR2 YYEKEE (reference sequence). The CDR3 is 13 residues long. Trimming stripped 1 base from V and 4 bases from J, with 8 bases between. The CDR3 loop reads CASSLNRVYGYTF. The CDR3, as DNA: TGTGCCAGCAGCTTGAACAGGGTCTATGGCTACACCTTC.

The chain couples TRBV18 to TRBJ1-6, with D possibly matching TRBD1 (6 bases). Trimming removed 5 bases from V and 3 bases from J, with 11 bases in between. Looked up from germline, CDR1 is KGHSH and CDR2 is LQKENI. This CDR3 has 15 residues. The CDR3 protein is CASSSKGGYNSPLHF. The CDR3, as DNA: TGTGCCAGCTCATCCAAAGGGGGCTATAATTCACCCCTCCACTTT.

V usage is TRBV7-2 and J usage is TRBJ2-5, with a possible D match to TRBD1 (6 bases). The CDR3 length is 13 residues. Deletions cut 6 bases from V and 10 bases from J, with 18 bases between. CDR1 is SGHTA and CDR2 is FQGNSA in the germline V gene. The CDR3 loop is CASSAWGPDHQYF. The CDR3, as DNA: TGTGCCAGCAGTGCTTGGGGGCCGGATCACCAGTACTTC.

The rearrangement joins TRBV30 to TRBJ1-1, with 8 bases matching TRBD1. Trimming took 5 bases from V and 3 from J; bases not matched to a gene: 5. CDR3 length equals 13 residues. Germline CDR1 GTSNPN, CDR2 SVGIG (reference sequence). As DNA, the CDR3 is TGTGCCTGGGTGGACAGGGATGACACTGAAGCTTTCTTT. Its translation is CAWVDRDDTEAFF.

The genes are TRBV6-1 and TRBJ2-3; 8 bases match TRBD1. Trimming removed 4 bases from V and 4 bases from J; junction bases left unmatched: 4. The length of the CDR3 is 14 residues. Germline values: CDR1 MNHNS, CDR2 SASEGT. The CDR3 DNA reads as TGTGCCAGCAGTGCCCAGGACAGGGCAGATACGCAGTATTTT. This gives the protein CASSAQDRADTQYF.

The chain employs TRBV7-6 and TRBJ2-2, with 7 bases that match TRBD1. The trim removed 0 bases at V and 1 base at J, leaving 8 bases unmatched. Germline V lookup: CDR1 SGHVS, CDR2 FNYEAQ. The CDR3 is 18 amino acids. The chain's CDR3 is CASSLAYRGRENTGELFF. The CDR3 coding sequence is TGTGCCAGCAGCTTAGCGTACAGGGGAAGGGAGAACACCGGGGAGCTGTTTTTT.

V usage is TRBV30 and J usage is TRBJ2-2; 8 bases agree with TRBD2. Germline V CDR1 and CDR2: GTSNPN, SVGIG (reference sequence). V lost 4 bases to trimming and J lost 1 base; unmatched junction nucleotides: 2. The CDR3 is 14 amino acids. DNA of the CDR3: TGTGCCTGGACAGCGGGAGAGAACACCGGGGAGCTGTTTTTT. The encoded protein is CAWTAGENTGELFF.

CDR3 DNA sequence: TGTGCCTGGGGGGACTTAATGAGCTCCTACGAGCAGTACTTC. Translation gives CAWGDLMSSYEQYF. This rearrangement joins TRBV30 to TRBJ2-7, with D possibly being TRBD2 (6 bases). Germline V gene sequence: CDR1 GTSNPN, CDR2 SVGIG (reference sequence). Between the trimmed V and J ends, which lost 5 bases and 0 bases, there was a span of 14 bases. There are 14 residues in the CDR3.

In this sample, this clone turned up a few times. V usage is TRBV11-2 and J usage is TRBJ2-1; 8 bases align to TRBD2. This CDR3 is built from 13 residues. The germline V gene has CDR1 SGHAT and CDR2 FQNNGV. Losses at the gene ends were 5 bases for V and 9 bases for J; bases not matched to a gene: 6. The CDR3 here is CASSGSGGPEQFF. DNA of the CDR3: TGTGCCAGCAGCGGAAGCGGGGGACCTGAGCAGTTCTTC.

This rearrangement joins TRBV11-1 to TRBJ1-2; D is undetermined. The V gene's germline CDR1 is SGHAT and CDR2 FQDESV (reference sequence). This CDR3 has 15 amino acids. Trimming shortened V by 3 bases and J by 2 bases, and 13 bases separated the two germline ends. CDR3 coding DNA: TGTGCCAGCAGCTTGGGCTACAACACCAACTATGGCTACACCTTC. Translated, it gives CASSLGYNTNYGYTF.

The gene calls are TRBV9 and TRBJ2-2, with unresolved D. V gave up 3 bases and J gave up 4 bases, with 10 bases separating them. CDR1 and CDR2 (germline): SGDLS, YYNGEE. The length of the CDR3 is 14 residues. In DNA form, the CDR3 reads TGTGCCAGCAGCGCCGCTAGTGCCACCGGGGAGCTGTTTTTT. Protein: CASSAASATGELFF.

The chain joins TRBV9 to TRBJ2-3; no clear D gene. Trimming took 0 bases from V and 5 from J, leaving 10 bases between them. This CDR3 contains 14 residues. The germline CDR1 and CDR2 sequences are SGDLS and YYNGEE. CDR3 protein: CASSVVTFGDTQYF. The CDR3 DNA reads TGTGCCAGCAGCGTAGTTACTTTTGGAGATACGCAGTATTTT.

The chain links TRBV6-5 to TRBJ1-1; 7 bases align to TRBD1. The V gene end was trimmed by 6 bases and the J gene end by 4 bases; junction bases not matched to a gene: 8. Germline V gives CDR1 MNHEY, CDR2 SVGAGI. The CDR3 loop spans 14 amino acids. The DNA of the CDR3 is TGTGCCAGCAGGGGTACAGGGGCCTCCACTGAAGCTTTCTTT. Its protein product is CASRGTGASTEAFF.

This chain uses TRBV18 with TRBJ1-1; the D gene is possibly TRBD1 (5 bases). The CDR3 has 13 residues. Germline V lookup: CDR1 KGHSH, CDR2 LQKENI. V lost 3 bases and J lost 4, with 9 bases in between. The CDR3 DNA reads TGTGCCAGCTCACCCCAGGGCGGCACTGAAGCTTTCTTT. This sequence encodes CASSPQGGTEAFF.

The chain employs TRBV4-3 and TRBJ1-2, with D tentatively TRBD1 (6 bases). CDR3 length: 14 amino acids. V lost 0 bases and J 2 bases, leaving 7 bases between the germline ends. Germline V lookup: CDR1 LGHNA, CDR2 YSLEER. CDR3 DNA sequence: TGCGCCAGCAGCCAAGATCAGGGGAACTATGGCTACACCTTC. Encoded protein: CASSQDQGNYGYTF.

This sequence joins TRBV27 and TRBJ2-7; the match to TRBD1 covers 7 bases. The germline V gene encodes CDR1 MNHEY and CDR2 SMNVEV (reference sequence). The CDR3 extends over 14 amino acids. V lost 5 bases and J lost 5; bases outside the gene matches: 9. The CDR3 protein is CASSLGGGRDEQYF. The DNA for the CDR3 is TGTGCCAGCAGTCTAGGGGGCGGCAGGGACGAGCAGTACTTC.

The rearrangement links TRBV6-1 to TRBJ1-5; D is possibly TRBD1 (6 bases). CDR1 is MNHNS and CDR2 is SASEGT in the germline V gene. V was clipped by 7 bases and J by 7 bases, with 20 bases between them. The CDR3 covers 15 residues. Here the CDR3 DNA reads TGTGCCAGCATACTTTCTGCAGGGGCTCAACAGCCCCAGCATTTT. Translated, it gives CASILSAGAQQPQHF.

CDR3 loop: CASSYFSLAGTDTQYF. CDR3 DNA sequence: TGTGCCAGCAGTTACTTTTCCCTAGCGGGCACAGATACGCAGTATTTT. The chain carries TRBV6-5 and TRBJ2-3; the match to TRBD2 covers 7 bases. Germline V gene sequence: CDR1 MNHEY, CDR2 SVGAGI. The V segment lost 1 base and the J segment 1 base; nucleotides outside the gene matches: 5. The CDR3 is 16 residues long.

CDR3 loop: CASSLGIDRGAKNIQYF. For the CDR3, the DNA is TGTGCCAGCAGCTTAGGTATCGACCGGGGGGCCAAAAACATTCAGTACTTC. The chain carries TRBV7-9 and TRBJ2-4; perhaps TRBD2 as D (6 bases). V was shortened by 1 base and J by 1 base, with 14 bases between the two germline ends. This CDR3 spans 17 amino acids. From germline, CDR1 is SEHNR and CDR2 FQNEAQ (reference sequence).

The chain has TRBV5-1 and TRBJ1-1; 9 bases fit TRBD1. Germline CDR1 and CDR2: SGHRS and YFSETQ. This CDR3 region has 15 residues. V gave up 4 bases and J gave up 5 bases; unmatched junction bases: 9. CDR3 sequence: CASSNSGTGNTEAFF. CDR3 DNA: TGCGCCAGCAGCAACTCCGGGACAGGGAATACTGAAGCTTTCTTT.